This T cell receptor beta chain was captured by sequencing in a study of T cells in Graves' hyperthyroidism and ophthalmopathy. The hyperthyroidism patients had all been newly diagnosed, and their disease duration was under 2 months. Their ages ranged from 18 to 65 years. Amplification yielded TCR beta CDR3 regions, with RNA transcripts as the source. Initially, a first-round RT-PCR of the TCR CDR3 employed the HTBI primer set. Each CDR3 protein is one row after TCRdb ran MiXCR on the multiplex PCR reads. The data contain around 420,000 distinct CDR3 sequences, around a sixth of them singletons. This clonotype was seen at least ten times. Material: blood. This receptor was taken from a woman younger than 30 with Graves' hyperthyroidism.

The CDR3 coding sequence is TGTGCCAGCAGCCCGGCGAGCGAGAAAAACATTCAGTACTTC. It encodes CASSPASEKNIQYF. V and J are TRBV14 and TRBJ2-4; no reliable D call. CDR3 size: 14 residues. Germline V gives CDR1 SGHDN, CDR2 FVKESK. V was clipped by 4 bases and J by 4 bases, with 11 bases between them.